This T cell receptor beta chain was retrieved from a study of technical replicates of blood from a handful of donors. The CDR3 is 14 amino acids. CDR1 KGHSH and CDR2 LQKENI come from the germline V gene. V shed 3 bases, J shed 1 base, and the junction held 1 base outside the gene matches. The assay was immunoSEQ multiplex PCR, and TCRdb's table has in-frame clones only and misses some. This sample has fewer than 80,000 clones, with 86% found just once. The table lists this clone with a count of one. This clonotype was sampled from a human donor in good health. Some clones in this sample may be carry-over from other donors' samples. The sequenced sample consisted of PBMCs. The genes are TRBV18 and TRBJ2-7; TRBD1 agrees at 9 bases. The CDR3: CASSPDRGSYEQYF. CDR3 coding DNA: TGTGCCAGCTCACCGGACAGGGGTTCCTACGAGCAGTACTTC. Full variable domain (outside the CDR3, taken from reference TRBV18 and TRBJ2-7): NAGVMQNPRHLVRRRGQEARLRCSPMKGHSHVYWYRQLPEEGLKFMVYLQKENIIDESGMPKERFSAEFPKEGPSILRIQQVVRGDSAAYFCASSPDRGSYEQYFGPGTRLTVT.